This TCR beta chain appears in the sequencing data of a study of T cell responses to AZD1222 COVID-19 vaccine (dated by TCRdb to the early 2020s). Context from the whole study: AZD1222 recipients with second doses at about 4 weeks or about 12 weeks were pooled, because spike-specific TCR depth and breadth did not differ between schedules. TCR sequencing covered fewer than 250 trial participants: 200 to 210 given two doses of AZD1222 and about 26 given two doses of MenACWY control vaccine. Enrollment into the trials was organized by age into subgroups of 18-55, 56-69 and 70-plus years, and those subgroups contained roughly 150, 30 and 60 TCR-sequenced participants, respectively. What the research found in general, with its limitations: Only 5 to 7 AZD1222 recipients were SARS-CoV-2 seropositive at baseline, limiting conclusions about previously exposed vaccinees. A significant rise in spike-specific TCR breadth and depth was observed after two AZD1222 doses relative to day 0 and relative to MenACWY recipients. Because no day 14 peak-response samples were available, the repertoires could be characterized only after the peak T cell response. Epitopes outside the regions mutated in the B.1.351 and B.1.1.7 variants were reportedly recognized by nearly half of the unique spike-specific TCRs. The whole spike protein was spanned by vaccine-associated CD4 TCRs, and dominant responses were seen in regions 160-218 and 743-854. The 56-69-year group was small, and its depth increase did not reach significance, likely because of low power. Participants were mostly white British and included more females than males, and it was suggested by the authors that clonal diversity may have been underestimated.

As regards this clone: Its antigen is currently not known. Base qualities are not provided; no much larger clone lies one nucleotide away.

The time point label of this sample denotes: baseline before first vaccination. Vaccinee samples were obtained from the UK trials COV001 and COV002, which included a single-blind randomized controlled phase 2/3 trial of AZD1222 (ChAdOx1 nCoV-19) in healthy adults. Trial participant PBMC samples were collected at day 0 and day 28 after the second dose for TCRbeta chain sequencing. The CDR3 regions of human TCRbeta chains were analyzed by immunosequencing. The paper's processing steps were these. TCRs in the repertoires were matched against a reference library of SARS-CoV-2-specific TCRs that had been generated with the MIRA antigen-specificity platform. Breadth was defined as the fraction of unique TCRs that were SARS-CoV-2-associated. Depth was defined as the fraction of total T cells that were SARS-CoV-2-associated. Using the MIRA data, each spike-specific TCR was assigned both to the spike region to which the TCR was reactive and to a CD4 or CD8 class. Log10-transformed breadth and depth values were compared by one-way ANOVA with Sidak's multiple comparisons tests. TCRdb holds this immuneACCESS table with in-frame rearrangements only. Some clones are missing; in checked studies, unresolved V genes explain under half, and the rest has no known cause. V, J and clone size are taken as reported in that table, and D and trimming were inferred from the DNA itself. The sample data list 75,000 to 100,000 clones, and about nine tenths of these were observed just once. 20% to 30% of the sample belongs to the ten largest clones.

Taken from the germline V gene, the CDR1 and CDR2 loops are MDHEN and SYDVKM. V lost 10 bases and J lost 2 bases; the stretch between them is 14 bases long. Including cysteine and phenylalanine, the CDR3 has 13 amino acids. Solely the CDR3 DNA is kept, with 39 bases framed from the first base. Specimen: peripheral blood, collected on day 0 of AZD1222 vaccination. The receptor's source is an adult in good health. The V gene is TRBV28 and the J gene is TRBJ2-5; a tentative D match to TRBD2 spans 6 bases. Here is the DNA: TGTGCCACCAGGGAGGCAGAACAAGAGACCCAGTACTTC. Its protein is CATREAEQETQYF.